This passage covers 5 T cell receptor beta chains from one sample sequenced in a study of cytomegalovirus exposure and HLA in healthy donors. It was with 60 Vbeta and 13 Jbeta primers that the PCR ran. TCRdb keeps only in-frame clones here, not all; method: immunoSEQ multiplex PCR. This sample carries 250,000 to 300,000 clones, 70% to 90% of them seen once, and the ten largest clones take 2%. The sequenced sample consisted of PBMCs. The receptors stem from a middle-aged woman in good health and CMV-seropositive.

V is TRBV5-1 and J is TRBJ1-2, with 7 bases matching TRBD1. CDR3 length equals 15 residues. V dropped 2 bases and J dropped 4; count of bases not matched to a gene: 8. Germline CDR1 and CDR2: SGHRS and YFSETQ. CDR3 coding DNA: TGCGCCAGCAGCTTTGGTCAGGGGGAGATCTATGGCTACACCTTC. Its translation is CASSFGQGEIYGYTF. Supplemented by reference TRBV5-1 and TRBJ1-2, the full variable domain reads KAGVTQTPRYLIKTRGQQVTLSCSPISGHRSVSWYQQTPGQGLQFLFEYFSETQRNKGNFPGRFSGRQFSNSRSEMNVSTLELGDSALYLCASSFGQGEIYGYTFGSGTRLTVV.

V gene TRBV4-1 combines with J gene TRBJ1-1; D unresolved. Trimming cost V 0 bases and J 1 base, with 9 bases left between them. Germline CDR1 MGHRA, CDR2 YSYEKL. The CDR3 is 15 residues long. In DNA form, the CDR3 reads TGCGCCAGCAGCCAAGACCCGGGTCCGAACACTGAAGCTTTCTTT. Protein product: CASSQDPGPNTEAFF.

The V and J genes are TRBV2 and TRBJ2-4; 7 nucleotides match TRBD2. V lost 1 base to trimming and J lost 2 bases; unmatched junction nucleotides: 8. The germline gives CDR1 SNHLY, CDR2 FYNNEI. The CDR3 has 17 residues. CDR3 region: CASSEGSGRVTKNIQYF. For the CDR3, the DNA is TGTGCCAGCAGTGAAGGTAGTGGGAGGGTCACCAAAAACATTCAGTACTTC.

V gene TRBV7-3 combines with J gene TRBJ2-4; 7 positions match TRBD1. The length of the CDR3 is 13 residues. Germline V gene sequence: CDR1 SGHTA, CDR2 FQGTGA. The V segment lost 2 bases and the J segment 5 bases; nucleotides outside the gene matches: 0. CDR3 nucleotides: TGTGCCAGCAGCTTAGACAGGGAAAACATTCAGTACTTC. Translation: CASSLDRENIQYF.

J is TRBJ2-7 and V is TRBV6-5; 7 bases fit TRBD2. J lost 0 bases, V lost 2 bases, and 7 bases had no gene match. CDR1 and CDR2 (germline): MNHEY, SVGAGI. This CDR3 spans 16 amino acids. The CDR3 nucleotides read TGTGCCAGCAGTTACGGGGCTAGCGGACTCTCCTACGAGCAGTACTTC. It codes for CASSYGASGLSYEQYF.